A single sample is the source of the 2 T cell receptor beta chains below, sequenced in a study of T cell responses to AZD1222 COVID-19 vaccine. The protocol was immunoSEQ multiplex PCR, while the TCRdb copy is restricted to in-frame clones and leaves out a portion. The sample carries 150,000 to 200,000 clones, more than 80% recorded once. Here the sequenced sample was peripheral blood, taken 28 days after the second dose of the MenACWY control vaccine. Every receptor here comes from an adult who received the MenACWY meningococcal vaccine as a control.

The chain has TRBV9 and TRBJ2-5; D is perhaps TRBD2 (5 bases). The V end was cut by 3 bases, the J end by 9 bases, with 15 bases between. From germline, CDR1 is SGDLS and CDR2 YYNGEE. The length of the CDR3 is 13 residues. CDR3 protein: CASSAGNDEAQYF. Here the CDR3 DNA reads TGTGCCAGCAGCGCCGGGAACGATGAGGCCCAGTACTTC.

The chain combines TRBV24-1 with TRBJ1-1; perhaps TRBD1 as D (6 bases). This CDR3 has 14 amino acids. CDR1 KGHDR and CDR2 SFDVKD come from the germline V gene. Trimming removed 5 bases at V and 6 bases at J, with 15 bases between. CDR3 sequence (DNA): TGTGCCACCAGTGGGCAGGGGTTCGGGGCTGAAGCTTTCTTT. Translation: CATSGQGFGAEAFF.